This T cell receptor beta chain came from a study of blood T cell repertoires in COVID-19. Study summary: Acute and convalescent COVID-19 samples came from the United States, Italy and Spain. From T cells, B-cell-depleted T cells, or PBMCs came the material, which was cDNA or gDNA.

Methods used by the authors: Reference gene primer amplification yielded estimated nucleated cell counts. Method: immunoSEQ multiplex PCR; TCRdb's copy keeps in-frame clones and lacks some. That table supplies the V and J calls and clone size; D and trimming were determined from the DNA. The sample carries under 120,000 clones, approximately 80% recorded once. V shed 5 bases and J 4 bases; nucleotides not matched to a gene: 3. This CDR3 region has 13 residues. The germline V gene encodes CDR1 GTSNPN and CDR2 SVGIG (reference sequence). The clonotype originates from a man aged 65-85 years with active or convalescent COVID-19. V usage is TRBV30 and J usage is TRBJ1-5; 9 positions match TRBD1. Sequenced material: peripheral blood. CDR3 sequence: CAWGGTGNQPQHF. As DNA, the CDR3 is TGTGCCTGGGGCGGGACAGGGAATCAGCCCCAGCATTTT.